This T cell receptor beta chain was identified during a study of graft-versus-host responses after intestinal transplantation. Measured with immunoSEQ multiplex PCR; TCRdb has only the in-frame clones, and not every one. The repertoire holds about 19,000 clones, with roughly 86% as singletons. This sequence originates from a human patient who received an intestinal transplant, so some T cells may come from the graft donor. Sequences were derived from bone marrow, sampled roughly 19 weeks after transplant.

CDR3 nucleotide sequence: TGTGCCACCAGCAGAACTAGCGGGGGGGCATATACGCAGTATTTT. Its translation is CATSRTSGGAYTQYF. This chain joins TRBV15 and TRBJ2-3; 13 bases align to TRBD2. Germline V CDR1 and CDR2: LNHNV, YYDKDF (reference sequence). The CDR3 contains 15 residues. J was trimmed by 7 bases and V by 2 bases; bases with no gene match: 3. Looking up the rest from reference TRBV15 and TRBJ2-3 gives the full variable domain: DAMVIQNPRYQVTQFGKPVTLSCSQTLNHNVMYWYQQKSSQAPKLLFHYYDKDFNNEADTPDNFQSRRPNTSFCFLDIRSPGLGDTAMYLCATSRTSGGAYTQYFGPGTRLTVL.